Listed below are T cell receptor beta chains from one sample, sequenced in a study of blood T cell repertoires in COVID-19. Produced via immunoSEQ multiplex PCR; TCRdb's table is partial and in-frame only. The table has approximately 30,000 clones, more than 70% seen once. The specimen was peripheral blood. These receptors were obtained from a woman aged 40 to 50 with active or convalescent COVID-19. Both conserved end residues are part of each CDR3. Each record gives: CDR3 DNA, CDR3 protein, D gene, V gene, J gene, clone size. The D gene is left open where the match is weak. Expanded clones are given a class, and other clones once, few, many or no size at all.

TGTGCCAGCAGCCAGGACCCCAGGGAGGCGGAGACCCAGTACTTC	CASSQDPREAETQYF	.	TRBV5-4	TRBJ2-5	.
TGTGCCAGCAGCCCGGGACAGGGTCAACAGCCCCAGCATTTT	CASSPGQGQQPQHF	TRBD1	TRBV5-6	TRBJ1-5	.
TGTGCCAGCAGCGGACTAGCGGGAGTTATACACGAGCAGTACTTC	CASSGLAGVIHEQYF	TRBD2	TRBV6-2/TRBV6-3	TRBJ2-7	.
TGTGCCAGTAGAGGACAGGGGGCTGGAACTGAAGCTTTCTTT	CASRGQGAGTEAFF	TRBD1	TRBV19	TRBJ1-1	.
TGTGCCAGCAGCCAAGAAGGGGAAGGGTCTGGTAAGCAGTACTTC	CASSQEGEGSGKQYF	.	TRBV4-2	TRBJ2-7	.
TGCGCCAGCAGCCCCGGGACAGGAACCTACGAGCAGTACTTC	CASSPGTGTYEQYF	TRBD1	TRBV5-1	TRBJ2-7	.
TGCGCCAGCAGCAGATCAAACACCGGGGAGCTGTTTTTT	CASSRSNTGELFF	.	TRBV10-1	TRBJ2-2	.
TGCAGCGTTGTTGAGGCAGGAGGTCGGTATGGCTACACCTTC	CSVVEAGGRYGYTF	.	TRBV29-1	TRBJ1-2	.
TGTGCCAGCAGTGATGGGGAGGATCAGCCCCAGCATTTT	CASSDGEDQPQHF	.	TRBV2	TRBJ1-5	few
TGTGCCAGCAGCCGACAGGGCGATCAGCCCCAGCATTTT	CASSRQGDQPQHF	TRBD1	TRBV6-6	TRBJ1-5	.
TGCGCCAGCAGCGTCCCATCTAGCGGGAGCTCCTACGAGCAGTACTTC	CASSVPSSGSSYEQYF	TRBD2	TRBV5-1	TRBJ2-7	.
TGTGCCAGCAGGCCCTCAGGGGATCGAGAGCAGTACTTC	CASRPSGDREQYF	.	TRBV27	TRBJ2-7	.
TGTGCCAGCAGCTTAGGGGGGGTAGCCACAGATACGCAGTATTTT	CASSLGGVATDTQYF	.	TRBV7-9	TRBJ2-3	.
TGTGCCAGCAGCTTACGGACAGGGGCAAAACAAGAGACCCAGTACTTC	CASSLRTGAKQETQYF	TRBD1	TRBV7-9	TRBJ2-5	.
TGTGCCAGCAGACCCGTGGGGGGATATTCCTATGGCTACACCTTC	CASRPVGGYSYGYTF	.	TRBV28	TRBJ1-2	.
TGTGCCAGCAGCTTAGACCCACGGGGTACACTCACAGATACGCAGTATTTT	CASSLDPRGTLTDTQYF	.	TRBV7-3	TRBJ2-3	.
TGTGCCAGCAGCTTAGCCCTATTAGAGACCCAGTACTTC	CASSLALLETQYF	.	TRBV7-6	TRBJ2-5	once
TGTGCCAGCAGCTCAAATTACGGTGGGTCGGGTTCTTTCTTT	CASSSNYGGSGSFF	.	TRBV7-2	TRBJ1-1	.
TGTGCCAGCAGTGAAGCGCAGGGAGGCGAGCAGTACTTC	CASSEAQGGEQYF	.	TRBV2	TRBJ2-7	.
TGTGCCAGCAGTTACTCCTTCGATTCACCCCTCCACTTT	CASSYSFDSPLHF	.	TRBV6-6	TRBJ1-6	.
TGTGCCATCAGGGACAGGGGGCCTCATCAGCCCCAGCATTTT	CAIRDRGPHQPQHF	TRBD1	TRBV10-3	TRBJ1-5	.
TGTGCCAGCAGCTTAGAGATAGCCTCTGGAAACACCATATATTTT	CASSLEIASGNTIYF	.	TRBV7-9	TRBJ1-3	.
TGTGCCAGCAGCCCGAGGCGGGGATCTGAACATTACCTCGAAGCTTTCTTT	CASSPRRGSEHYLEAFF	.	TRBV21-1	TRBJ1-1	.
TGTGCCAGCAGCCGCCGGACAGGGGGCGCAGGCAATCAGCCCCAGCATTTT	CASSRRTGGAGNQPQHF	TRBD1	TRBV7-2	TRBJ1-5	.
TGTGCCAGCAGTCCGGGGGGGATTGAAGCTTTCTTT	CASSPGGIEAFF	.	TRBV28	TRBJ1-1	.
TGTGCCAGCAGTTACGATACAGGGGGCATTAACTATGGCTACACCTTC	CASSYDTGGINYGYTF	TRBD1	TRBV6-5	TRBJ1-2	.
TGTGCCAGCAGCTTACTGGGCGGGGGAGGGACTGAAGCTTTCTTT	CASSLLGGGGTEAFF	.	TRBV7-8	TRBJ1-1	.
TGTGCCAGCAGCGTAGCTCGGGACAGGGTGGGCACAGATACGCAGTATTTT	CASSVARDRVGTDTQYF	TRBD1	TRBV9	TRBJ2-3	.
TGCAGCGTTGAACAGCAAGAGACCCAGTACTTC	CSVEQQETQYF	.	TRBV29-1	TRBJ2-5	few
TGTGCCAGCAGCCCAGGTCCGAGCACAGATACGCAGTATTTT	CASSPGPSTDTQYF	.	TRBV3-1/TRBV3-2	TRBJ2-3	.
TGTGCCAGCAGCCAAGAATTTCCAGGGGGCTCCTACGAGCAGTACTTC	CASSQEFPGGSYEQYF	TRBD1	TRBV4-2	TRBJ2-7	.
TGTGCCAGCCGGTCCGGGACACTAACCTACGAGCAGTACTTC	CASRSGTLTYEQYF	.	TRBV28	TRBJ2-7	.
TGCGCCAGCAGCCAAGAGGGCCACGGGAGCTTAAGCTCTGGGGCCAACGTCCTGACTTTC	CASSQEGHGSLSSGANVLTF	.	TRBV4-1	TRBJ2-6	.
TGTGCCAGTAGATACTCGGGACAGTCTGGAAACACCATATATTTT	CASRYSGQSGNTIYF	TRBD1	TRBV19	TRBJ1-3	.
TGCGCCAGCAGCTGGGACAGGCTACACACCTTC	CASSWDRLHTF	TRBD1	TRBV5-1	TRBJ1-2	.
TGCGCCAGCAGCTTGGTTGGGACACGGGAAAACATTCAGTACTTC	CASSLVGTRENIQYF	.	TRBV5-1	TRBJ2-4	.
TGTGCCAGCAGTGATCTAGCGGGGGGGCCCTTGGAAGAGACCCAGTACTTC	CASSDLAGGPLEETQYF	TRBD2	TRBV2	TRBJ2-5	.
TGTGCCAGCAGTCCCCATCGACAGGGAGGAACTGAAGCTTTCTTT	CASSPHRQGGTEAFF	TRBD1	TRBV6-5	TRBJ1-1	.
TGCGCCAGCAGCCAAGTGGCTGACAACTCTGGCTACACCTTC	CASSQVADNSGYTF	.	TRBV4-3	TRBJ1-2	.
TGTGCCTGGAAAGGGAGCGGAAACACCATATATTTT	CAWKGSGNTIYF	.	TRBV30	TRBJ1-3	.
TGTGCCAGCAGCTCCGGGACTAGCATAAACAATGAGCAGTTCTTC	CASSSGTSINNEQFF	TRBD2	TRBV7-6	TRBJ2-1	.
TGTGCCAGCAGCGCACTAGCGGGGAACTCGGCGGCGGAGACCCAGTACTTC	CASSALAGNSAAETQYF	TRBD2	TRBV9	TRBJ2-5	.
TGTGCCAGCAGCTTCAGGGGAGAGAACTATGGCTACACCTTC	CASSFRGENYGYTF	.	TRBV7-9	TRBJ1-2	.
TGTGCCAGCAGTCCCCTCGGGACAGGGGGCGAGAGCACTGAAGCTTTCTTT	CASSPLGTGGESTEAFF	TRBD1	TRBV28	TRBJ1-1	few
TGTGCCAGCAGCGTAGCGGGACAGGGCTACGAGCAGTACTTC	CASSVAGQGYEQYF	TRBD1	TRBV9	TRBJ2-7	.
TGTGCCACCAGTGATCCGGGTCGAGGGGAGACCCAGTACTTC	CATSDPGRGETQYF	.	TRBV24-1	TRBJ2-5	.
TGCGCCAGCAGCCAAGCCCTAGCCATGAACACTGAAGCTTTCTTT	CASSQALAMNTEAFF	.	TRBV4-3	TRBJ1-1	.
TGTGCCTGGAGCGACGGGACAGGGGAATTTAGATATGGCTACACCTTC	CAWSDGTGEFRYGYTF	TRBD1	TRBV30	TRBJ1-2	.
TGTGCCAGCAGCTTGGCAGGGACAGGGCGCCAGCCCCAGCATTTT	CASSLAGTGRQPQHF	TRBD1	TRBV5-5	TRBJ1-5	.
TGTGCCAGCAGCTTAGGATCCGGACTAGCGGGAGAGAATGAGCAGTTCTTC	CASSLGSGLAGENEQFF	TRBD2	TRBV11-3	TRBJ2-1	.
TGTGCCAGCAGCCCTCCGAGGAACAGGGGAAACACTGAAGCTTTCTTT	CASSPPRNRGNTEAFF	TRBD1	TRBV13	TRBJ1-1	.
TGTGCCAGCAGCCCCCACAGGATCTCTAACTATGGCTACACCTTC	CASSPHRISNYGYTF	.	TRBV27	TRBJ1-2	.
TGTGCCAGCCCTTCACAGGGGATCCCCAACACCGGGGAGCTGTTTTTT	CASPSQGIPNTGELFF	.	TRBV21-1	TRBJ2-2	.